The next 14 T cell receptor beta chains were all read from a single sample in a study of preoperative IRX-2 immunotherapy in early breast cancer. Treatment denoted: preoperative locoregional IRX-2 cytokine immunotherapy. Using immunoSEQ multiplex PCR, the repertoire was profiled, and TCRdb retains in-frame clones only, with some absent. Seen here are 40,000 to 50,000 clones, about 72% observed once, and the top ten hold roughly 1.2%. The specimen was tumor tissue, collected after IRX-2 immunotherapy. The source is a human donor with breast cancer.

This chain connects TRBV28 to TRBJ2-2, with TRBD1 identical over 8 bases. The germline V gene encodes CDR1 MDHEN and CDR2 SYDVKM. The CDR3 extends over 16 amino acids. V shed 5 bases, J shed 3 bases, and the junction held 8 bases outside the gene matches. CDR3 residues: CASSTGQGRYTGELFF. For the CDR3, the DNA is TGTGCCAGCAGTACCGGACAGGGCAGGTACACCGGGGAGCTGTTTTTT.

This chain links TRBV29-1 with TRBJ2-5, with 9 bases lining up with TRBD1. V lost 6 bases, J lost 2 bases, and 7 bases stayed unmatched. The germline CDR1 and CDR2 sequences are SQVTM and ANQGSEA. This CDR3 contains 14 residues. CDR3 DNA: TGCAGCGTGGCCGGGACAGGGAATCAAGAGACCCAGTACTTC. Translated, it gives CSVAGTGNQETQYF.

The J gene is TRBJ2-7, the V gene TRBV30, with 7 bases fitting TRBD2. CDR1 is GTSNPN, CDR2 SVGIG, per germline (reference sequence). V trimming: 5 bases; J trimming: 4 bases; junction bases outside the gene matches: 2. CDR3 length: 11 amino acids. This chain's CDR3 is CAWGGGYEQYF. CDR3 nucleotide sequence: TGTGCCTGGGGGGGAGGGTACGAGCAGTACTTC.

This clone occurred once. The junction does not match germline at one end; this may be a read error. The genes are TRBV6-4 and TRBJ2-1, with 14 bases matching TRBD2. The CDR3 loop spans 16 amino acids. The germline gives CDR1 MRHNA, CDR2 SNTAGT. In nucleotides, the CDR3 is TGTGCCATCAGTGACCGACTAGCGGGGGGGAAAAATGAGCAGTTCTTC. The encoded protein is CAISDRLAGGKNEQFF.

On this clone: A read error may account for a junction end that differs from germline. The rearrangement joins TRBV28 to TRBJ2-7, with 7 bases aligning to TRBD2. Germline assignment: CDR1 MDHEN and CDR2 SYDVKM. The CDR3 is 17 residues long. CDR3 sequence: CASSLGSGAGRSYEQYF. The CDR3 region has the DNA TGTGCCAGCAGTTTAGGGTCAGGAGCGGGAAGATCCTACGAGCAGTACTTT.

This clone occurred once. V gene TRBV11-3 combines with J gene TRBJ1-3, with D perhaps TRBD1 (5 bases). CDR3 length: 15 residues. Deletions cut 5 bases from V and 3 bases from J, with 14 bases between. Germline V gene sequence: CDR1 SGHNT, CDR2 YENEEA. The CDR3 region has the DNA TGTGCCAGCAGCCAGAGTTTGGGGGGTGGAAACACCATATATTTT. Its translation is CASSQSLGGGNTIYF. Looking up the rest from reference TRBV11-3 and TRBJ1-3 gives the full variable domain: EAGVVQSPRYKIIEKKQPVAFWCNPISGHNTLYWYLQNLGQGPELLIRYENEEAVDDSQLPKDRFSAERLKGVDSTLKIQPAELGDSAVYLCASSQSLGGGNTIYFGEGSWLTVV.

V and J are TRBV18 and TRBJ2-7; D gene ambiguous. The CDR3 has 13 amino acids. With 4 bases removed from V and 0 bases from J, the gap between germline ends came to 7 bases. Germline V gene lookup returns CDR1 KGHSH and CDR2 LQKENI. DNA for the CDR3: TGTGCCAGCTCACGGCCGGACTCCTACGAGCAGTACTTC. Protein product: CASSRPDSYEQYF.

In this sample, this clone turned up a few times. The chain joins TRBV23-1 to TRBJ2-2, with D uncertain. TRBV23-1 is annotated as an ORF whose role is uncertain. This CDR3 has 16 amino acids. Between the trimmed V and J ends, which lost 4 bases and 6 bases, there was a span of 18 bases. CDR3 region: CASSLRTVGGAGELFF. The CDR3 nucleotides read TGCGCCAGCAGTCTCCGAACGGTCGGTGGGGCCGGGGAGCTGTTTTTT.

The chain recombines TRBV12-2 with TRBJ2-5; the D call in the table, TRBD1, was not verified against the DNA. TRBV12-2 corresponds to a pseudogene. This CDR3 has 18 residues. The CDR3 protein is CASRLGDLGAVKKETQYF. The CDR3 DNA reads TGTGCAAGTCGCTTAGGGGATCTAGGGGCAGTCAAGAAAGAGACCCAGTACTTC.

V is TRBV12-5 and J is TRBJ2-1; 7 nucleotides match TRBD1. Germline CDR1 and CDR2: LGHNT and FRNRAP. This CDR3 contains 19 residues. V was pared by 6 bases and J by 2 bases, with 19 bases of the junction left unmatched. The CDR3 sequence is CASGSDYRGTRQTYNEQFF. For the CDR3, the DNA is TGTGCTAGTGGCTCCGACTACAGGGGAACGAGGCAAACCTACAATGAGCAGTTCTTC. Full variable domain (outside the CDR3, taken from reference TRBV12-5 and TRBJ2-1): DARVTQTPRHKVTEMGQEVTMRCQPILGHNTVFWYRQTMMQGLELLAYFRNRAPLDDSGMPKDRFSAEMPDATLATLKIQPSEPRDSAVYFCASGSDYRGTRQTYNEQFFGPGTRLTVL.

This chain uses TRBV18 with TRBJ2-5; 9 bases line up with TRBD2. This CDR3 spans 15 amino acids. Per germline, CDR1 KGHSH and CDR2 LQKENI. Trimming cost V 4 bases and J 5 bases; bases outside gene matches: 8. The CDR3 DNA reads TGTGCCAGCTCACAGAGCACTAGCGGGCAGGAGACCCAGTACTTC. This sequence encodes CASSQSTSGQETQYF.

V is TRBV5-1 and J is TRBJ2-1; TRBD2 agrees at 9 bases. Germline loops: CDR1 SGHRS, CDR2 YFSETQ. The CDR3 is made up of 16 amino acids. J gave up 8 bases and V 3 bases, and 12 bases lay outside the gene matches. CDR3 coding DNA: TGCGCCAGCAGCTCTGGGGCGGGAGGGCCGGTAGATGAGCAGTTCTTC. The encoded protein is CASSSGAGGPVDEQFF.

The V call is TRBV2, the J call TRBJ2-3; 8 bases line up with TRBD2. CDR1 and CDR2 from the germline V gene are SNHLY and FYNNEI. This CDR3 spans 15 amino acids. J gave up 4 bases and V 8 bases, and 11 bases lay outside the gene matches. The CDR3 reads CASLIWTSSADTQYF. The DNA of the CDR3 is TGTGCCAGCCTTATTTGGACTAGCTCCGCAGATACGCAGTATTTT.

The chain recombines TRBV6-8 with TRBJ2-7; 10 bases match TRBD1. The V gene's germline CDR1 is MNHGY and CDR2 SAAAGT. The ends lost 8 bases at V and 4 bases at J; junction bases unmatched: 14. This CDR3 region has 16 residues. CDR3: CASRRLPGQGMYEQYF. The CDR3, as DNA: TGTGCCAGCCGCCGTCTGCCGGGACAGGGGATGTACGAGCAGTACTTC.